The clone carrying this T cell receptor beta chain was detected only a few times. Its matching antigen is unknown. Ranging in age from about 6 to 90, the donors were healthy Caucasian individuals from Russia. The second PCR ran about 6 to 11 cycles with a sample-barcoded 5' primer and J-beta primers. TCRdb processed the 5' RACE reads anew with MiXCR; each CDR3 protein has one entry. This sample has approximately 490,000 distinct CDR3 sequences, with less than 25% found just once. Germline CDR1 reads LGHNA; CDR2 reads YSLEER. The CDR3 runs 15 residues. V lost 4 bases to trimming and J lost 4 bases, with 13 bases between them. This sample is drawn from a study of blood T cells in healthy people across ages. Whole-study findings and limits: Not knowing donor CMV status may have confounded expanded clonotype changes. In older individuals, TCR beta diversity per million T cells was lower, falling roughly linearly with age. Higher diversity and more naive CD4+ cells were features of long-lived donors, compared to aged donors.

The sample was also linked to a second study, of T cells of mothers and their children.

The sequence was obtained from a boy younger than 18 in good health. The sequencing input was blood. The chain has TRBV4-3 and TRBJ2-2; the D gene is possibly TRBD2 (5 bases). The CDR3 sequence: CASSPYEAGTGELFF. For the CDR3, the DNA is TGCGCCAGCAGCCCCTATGAGGCGGGCACCGGGGAGCTGTTTTTT.